The entry below gives a single T cell receptor beta chain sequence along with its context. Its antigen remains unknown. This specimen comes from a study of glioma-infiltrating T cells. General study points: CDR3 overlap between tissue and blood was very small. Non-neoplastic patients had below-expected tissue-blood divergence, while all gliomas exceeded expectation.

The iRepertoire nested amplicon-rescue multiplex PCR amplified TCR alpha and beta CDR3s from RNA. Tissue mRNA or PBMC total RNA, roughly 100-400 ng, went into one-step reverse transcription and amplification. TCRdb independently ran MiXCR on the multiplex PCR reads; one entry per CDR3 protein. Of about 140,000 distinct CDR3 sequences listed, about two fifths are singletons. Deletions cut 2 bases from V and 2 bases from J, with 13 bases between. Germline V gene sequence: CDR1 MNHNY, CDR2 SVGAGI (reference sequence). This CDR3 region has 15 residues. This TCR was recovered from a human donor with low-grade glioma or glioblastoma, undergoing nonglioma brain surgery, or in good health (not recorded which). The specimen sequenced was glioma tissue, nonneoplastic brain tissue, or PBMCs (not recorded which). The rearrangement links TRBV6-6 to TRBJ2-7; TRBD1 is a possible D gene (6 bases). Written as DNA, the CDR3 is TGTGCCAGCAGTTACAGCCGGACAGAAGCCTACGAGCAGTACTTC. Translation gives CASSYSRTEAYEQYF.